This TCR beta chain came from a study of monozygotic twins with inflammatory bowel disease. As regards this clonotype: What it recognizes is unknown.

The CDR3 has 16 amino acids. In germline, CDR1 is SGHTA, CDR2 FQGNSA. With the 5' RACE reads reprocessed, TCRdb shows one record per CDR3 protein and no DNA. This listing includes approximately 160,000 distinct CDR3 sequences. Study-wide findings and caveats: The authors found no support for a single strong IBD-associated signal or clonotype. IBD-affected twins scored below their healthy co-twins in TCRbeta diversity (inverse Simpson).

The clonotype was recovered from a human donor with ulcerative colitis or Crohn's disease, or a healthy co-twin of an affected twin (not recorded which). Sequencing used blood. The gene calls are TRBV7-2 and TRBJ1-5; TCRdb outputs TRBD1, but without DNA this stays unchecked. CDR3 loop: CASSSTGGFGNQPQHF.